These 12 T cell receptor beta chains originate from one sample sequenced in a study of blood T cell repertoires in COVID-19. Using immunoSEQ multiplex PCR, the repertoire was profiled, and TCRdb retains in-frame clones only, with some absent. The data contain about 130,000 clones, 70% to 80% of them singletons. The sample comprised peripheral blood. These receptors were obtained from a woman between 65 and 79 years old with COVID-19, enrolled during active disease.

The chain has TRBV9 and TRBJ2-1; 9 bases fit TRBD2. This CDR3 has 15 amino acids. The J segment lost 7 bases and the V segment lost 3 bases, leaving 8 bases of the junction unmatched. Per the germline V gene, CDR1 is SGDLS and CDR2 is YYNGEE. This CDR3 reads CASSARTSVVNEQFF. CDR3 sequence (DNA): TGTGCCAGCAGCGCCCGGACTAGCGTAGTGAATGAGCAGTTCTTC.

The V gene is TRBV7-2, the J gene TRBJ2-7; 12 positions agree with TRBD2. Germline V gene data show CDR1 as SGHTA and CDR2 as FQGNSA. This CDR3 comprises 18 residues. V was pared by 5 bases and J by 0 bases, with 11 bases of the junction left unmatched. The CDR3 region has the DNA TGTGCCAGCAGCGCGCGAATAGGACTAGCGGGGTACTCCTACGAGCAGTACTTC. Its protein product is CASSARIGLAGYSYEQYF.

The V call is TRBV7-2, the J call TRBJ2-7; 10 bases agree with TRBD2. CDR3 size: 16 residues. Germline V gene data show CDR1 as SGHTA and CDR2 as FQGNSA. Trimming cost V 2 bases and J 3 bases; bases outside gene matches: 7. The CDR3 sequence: CASSLRLAGVIYEQYF. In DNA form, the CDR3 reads TGTGCCAGCAGCTTAAGGCTAGCGGGGGTAATCTACGAGCAGTACTTC.

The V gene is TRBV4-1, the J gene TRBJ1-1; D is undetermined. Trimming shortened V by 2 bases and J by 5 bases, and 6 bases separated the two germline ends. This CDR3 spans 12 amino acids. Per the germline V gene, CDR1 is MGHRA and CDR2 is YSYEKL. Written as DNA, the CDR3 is TGCGCCAGCAGCCAACCCCTAACTGAAGCTTTCTTT. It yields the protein CASSQPLTEAFF.

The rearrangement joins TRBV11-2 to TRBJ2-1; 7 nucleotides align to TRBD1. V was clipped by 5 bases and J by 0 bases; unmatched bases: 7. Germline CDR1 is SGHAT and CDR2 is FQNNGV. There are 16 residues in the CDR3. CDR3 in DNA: TGTGCCAGCAGCCTGACAGGGCTGAGCTCCTACAATGAGCAGTTCTTC. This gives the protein CASSLTGLSSYNEQFF.

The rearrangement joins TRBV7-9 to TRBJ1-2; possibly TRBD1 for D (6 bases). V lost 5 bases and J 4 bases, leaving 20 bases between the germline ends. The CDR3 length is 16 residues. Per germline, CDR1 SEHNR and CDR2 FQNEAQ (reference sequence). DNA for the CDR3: TGTGCCAGCAGCCTTCGGACAGACGGCCTAGTCTATGGCTACACCTTC. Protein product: CASSLRTDGLVYGYTF.

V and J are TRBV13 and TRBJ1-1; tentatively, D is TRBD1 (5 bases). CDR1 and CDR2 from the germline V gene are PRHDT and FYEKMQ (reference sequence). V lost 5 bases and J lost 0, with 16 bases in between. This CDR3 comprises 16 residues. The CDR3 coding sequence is TGTGCCAGCAGCCGGGCGACAGCCCTATTGAACACTGAAGCTTTCTTT. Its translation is CASSRATALLNTEAFF. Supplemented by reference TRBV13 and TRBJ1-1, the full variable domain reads AAGVIQSPRHLIKEKRETATLKCYPIPRHDTVYWYQQGPGQDPQFLISFYEKMQSDKGSIPDRFSAQQFSDYHSELNMSSLELGDSALYFCASSRATALLNTEAFFGQGTRLTVV.

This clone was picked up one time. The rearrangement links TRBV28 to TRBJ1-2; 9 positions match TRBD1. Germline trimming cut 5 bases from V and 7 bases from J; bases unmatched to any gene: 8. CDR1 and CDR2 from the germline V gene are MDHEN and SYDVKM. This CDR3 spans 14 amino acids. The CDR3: CASSVGQGNSGYTF. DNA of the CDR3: TGTGCCAGCAGTGTGGGACAGGGAAATAGTGGCTACACCTTC.

CDR3 in DNA: TGTGCCAGCAGTCTCCGGGACACCCACAATGAGCAGTTCTTC. This gives the protein CASSLRDTHNEQFF. The chain links TRBV6-5 to TRBJ2-1; maybe TRBD1 (6 bases). V was clipped by 5 bases and J by 5 bases, with 13 bases between them. The germline V gene has CDR1 MNHEY and CDR2 SVGAGI. The CDR3 is 14 residues long.

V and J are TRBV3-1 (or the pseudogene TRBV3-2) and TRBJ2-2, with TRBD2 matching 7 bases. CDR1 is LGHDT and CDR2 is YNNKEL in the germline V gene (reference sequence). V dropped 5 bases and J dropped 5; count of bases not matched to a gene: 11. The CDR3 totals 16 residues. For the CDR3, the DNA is TGTGCCAGCAGCAACTTAGGGCGCGGGGGAACCGGGGAGCTGTTTTTT. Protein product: CASSNLGRGGTGELFF.

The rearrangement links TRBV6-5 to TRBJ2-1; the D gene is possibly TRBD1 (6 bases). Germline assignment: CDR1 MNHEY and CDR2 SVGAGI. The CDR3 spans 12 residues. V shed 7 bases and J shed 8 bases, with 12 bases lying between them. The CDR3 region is CASKRGYDEQFF. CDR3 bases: TGTGCCAGCAAAAGGGGGTACGATGAGCAGTTCTTC.

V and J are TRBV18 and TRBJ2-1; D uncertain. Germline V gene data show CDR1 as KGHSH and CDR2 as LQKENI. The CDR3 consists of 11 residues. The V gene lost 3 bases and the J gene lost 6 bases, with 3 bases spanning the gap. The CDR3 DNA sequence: TGTGCCAGCTCACCCAGCAATGAGCAGTTCTTC. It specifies CASSPSNEQFF.